This paragraph covers one T cell receptor beta chain sequence. Its antigen is currently unknown. As to treatment: 10-day PBMC culture with coronavirus spike peptide pools or control peptides (ViraFEST assay). This sample is part of a study of vaccination and CD4 T cells after COVID-19. Study background: Two of the convalescents were Hispanic, and the group consisted of six males and four females.

The Oncomine TCR Beta short-read assay was applied to DNA of cultured CD4+ T cells. TCRdb re-called the PCR reads through MiXCR, storing one row per CDR3 protein. The sample has 12,000 or so distinct CDR3 sequences, roughly 48% seen once; the top ten hold roughly 22%. Study-level results: A median approximately 86% of convalescent patients' SARS-CoV-2-reactive clones emerged only after vaccination.

Germline V CDR1 and CDR2: SGHAT, FQNNGV. CDR3 length: 12 residues. Trimming stripped 5 bases from V and 7 bases from J, with 11 bases between. Sequenced input: CD4+ T cells from blood, cultured in vitro. The chain joins TRBV11-2 to TRBJ1-1, with D possibly being TRBD1 (5 bases). The TCR sequence derives from a human donor who had recovered from COVID-19. For the CDR3, the DNA is TGTGCCAGCAGCCCACGGGGGGTTGAAGCTTTCTTT. This sequence encodes CASSPRGVEAFF.